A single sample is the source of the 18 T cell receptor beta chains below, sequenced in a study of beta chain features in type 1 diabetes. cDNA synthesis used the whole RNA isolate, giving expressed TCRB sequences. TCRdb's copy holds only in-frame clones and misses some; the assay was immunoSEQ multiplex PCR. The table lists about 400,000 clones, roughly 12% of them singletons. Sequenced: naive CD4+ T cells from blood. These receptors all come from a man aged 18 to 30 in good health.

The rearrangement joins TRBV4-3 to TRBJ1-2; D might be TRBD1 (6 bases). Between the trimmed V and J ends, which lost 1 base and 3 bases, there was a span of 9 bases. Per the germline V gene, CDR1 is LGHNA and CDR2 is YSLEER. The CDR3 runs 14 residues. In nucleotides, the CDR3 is TGCGCCAGCAGCCAAGCAGGGGATCACTATGGCTACACCTTC. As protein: CASSQAGDHYGYTF.

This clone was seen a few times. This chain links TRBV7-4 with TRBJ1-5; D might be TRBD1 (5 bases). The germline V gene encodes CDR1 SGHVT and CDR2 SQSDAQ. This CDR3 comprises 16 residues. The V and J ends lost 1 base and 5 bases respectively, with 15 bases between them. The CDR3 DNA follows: TGTGCCAGCAGCTTAGAGACTCAGGGTCAGGATCAGCCCCAGCATTTT. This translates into CASSLETQGQDQPQHF.

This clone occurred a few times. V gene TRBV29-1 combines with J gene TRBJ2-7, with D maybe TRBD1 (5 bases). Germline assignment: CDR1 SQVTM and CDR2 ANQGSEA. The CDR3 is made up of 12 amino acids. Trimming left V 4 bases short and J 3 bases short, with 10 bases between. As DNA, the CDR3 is TGCAGCGTTGGTCAGGGTAACTACGAGCAGTACTTC. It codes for CSVGQGNYEQYF.

In DNA form, the CDR3 reads TGCGCCAGCAGCCGCGAAATAAGAGGACAGGTTACAGATACGCAGTATTTT. Amino acids: CASSREIRGQVTDTQYF. The chain joins TRBV4-3 to TRBJ2-3; 7 bases line up with TRBD1. CDR1 is LGHNA, CDR2 YSLEER, per germline. The CDR3 has 17 amino acids. The V gene end was trimmed by 4 bases and the J gene end by 3 bases; junction bases not matched to a gene: 13.

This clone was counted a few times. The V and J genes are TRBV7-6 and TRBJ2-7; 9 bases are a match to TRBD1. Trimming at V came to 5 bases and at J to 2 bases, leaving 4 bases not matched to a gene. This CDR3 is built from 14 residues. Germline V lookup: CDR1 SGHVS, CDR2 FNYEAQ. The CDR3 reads CASSPDRGAYEQYF. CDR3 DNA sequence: TGTGCCAGCAGCCCAGACAGGGGGGCCTACGAGCAGTACTTC.

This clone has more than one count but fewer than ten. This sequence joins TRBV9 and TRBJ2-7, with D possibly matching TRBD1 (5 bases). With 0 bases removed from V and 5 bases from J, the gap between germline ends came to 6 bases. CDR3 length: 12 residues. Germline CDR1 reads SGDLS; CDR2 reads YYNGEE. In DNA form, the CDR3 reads TGTGCCAGCAGCGTAGGGGGCGACGAGCAGTACTTC. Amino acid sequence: CASSVGGDEQYF.

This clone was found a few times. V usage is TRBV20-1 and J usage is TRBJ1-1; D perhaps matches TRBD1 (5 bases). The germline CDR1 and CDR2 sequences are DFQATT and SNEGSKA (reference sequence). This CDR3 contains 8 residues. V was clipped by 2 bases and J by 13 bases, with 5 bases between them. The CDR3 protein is CSARQGFF. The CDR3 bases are TGCAGTGCTAGACAGGGTTTCTTT.

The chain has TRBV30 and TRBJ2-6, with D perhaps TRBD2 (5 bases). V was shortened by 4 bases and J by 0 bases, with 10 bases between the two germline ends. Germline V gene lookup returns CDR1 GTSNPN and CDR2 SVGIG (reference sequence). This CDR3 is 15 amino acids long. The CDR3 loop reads CAWTLGSSGANVLTF. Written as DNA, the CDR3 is TGTGCCTGGACCCTGGGGAGCTCTGGGGCCAACGTCCTGACTTTC.

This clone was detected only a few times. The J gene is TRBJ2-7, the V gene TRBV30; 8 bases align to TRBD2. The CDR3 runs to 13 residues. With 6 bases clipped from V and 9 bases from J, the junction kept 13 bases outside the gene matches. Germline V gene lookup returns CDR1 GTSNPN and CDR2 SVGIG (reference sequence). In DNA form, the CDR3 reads TGTGCCTGTTCATCTAGCGGGTCCTTCAGGCAGTACTTC. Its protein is CACSSSGSFRQYF.

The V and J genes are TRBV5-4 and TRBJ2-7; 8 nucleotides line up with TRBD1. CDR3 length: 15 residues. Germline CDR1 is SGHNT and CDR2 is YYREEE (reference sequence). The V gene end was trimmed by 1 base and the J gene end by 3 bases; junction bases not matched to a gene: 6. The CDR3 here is CASSLRTGGRYEQYF. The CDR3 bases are TGTGCCAGCAGCTTGAGAACAGGGGGGCGCTACGAGCAGTACTTC.

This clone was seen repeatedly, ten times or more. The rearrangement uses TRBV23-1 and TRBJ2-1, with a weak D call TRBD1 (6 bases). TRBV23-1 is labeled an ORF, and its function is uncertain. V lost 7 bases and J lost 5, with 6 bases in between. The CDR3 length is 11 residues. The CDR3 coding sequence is TGCGCCAGCAAGGGGGACAATGAGCAGTTCTTC. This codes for CASKGDNEQFF.

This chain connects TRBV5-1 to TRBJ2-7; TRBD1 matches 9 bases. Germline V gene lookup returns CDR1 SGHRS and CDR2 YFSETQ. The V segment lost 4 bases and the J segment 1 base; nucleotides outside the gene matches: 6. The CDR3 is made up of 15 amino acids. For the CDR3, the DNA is TGCGCCAGCAGCGTGACAGGGGGAAAATCCTACGAGCAGTACTTC. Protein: CASSVTGGKSYEQYF. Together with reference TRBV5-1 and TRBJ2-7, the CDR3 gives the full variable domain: KAGVTQTPRYLIKTRGQQVTLSCSPISGHRSVSWYQQTPGQGLQFLFEYFSETQRNKGNFPGRFSGRQFSNSRSEMNVSTLELGDSALYLCASSVTGGKSYEQYFGPGTRLTVT.

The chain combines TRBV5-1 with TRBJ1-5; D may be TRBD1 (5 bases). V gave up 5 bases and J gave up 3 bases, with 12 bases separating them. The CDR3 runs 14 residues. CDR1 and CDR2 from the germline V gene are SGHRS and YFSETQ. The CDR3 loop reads CASSDGGANQPQHF. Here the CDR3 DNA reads TGCGCCAGCAGTGACGGGGGTGCCAATCAGCCCCAGCATTTT.

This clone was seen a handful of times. In DNA, the CDR3 is TGTGCCAGCAGCAAAACACGGGACAGACTTGAGACCCAGTACTTC. Protein product: CASSKTRDRLETQYF. The J gene is TRBJ2-5, the V gene TRBV27, with 7 bases fitting TRBD1. The CDR3 spans 15 residues. V lost 6 bases, J lost 5 bases, and 12 bases stayed unmatched. CDR1 is MNHEY and CDR2 is SMNVEV in the germline V gene (reference sequence).

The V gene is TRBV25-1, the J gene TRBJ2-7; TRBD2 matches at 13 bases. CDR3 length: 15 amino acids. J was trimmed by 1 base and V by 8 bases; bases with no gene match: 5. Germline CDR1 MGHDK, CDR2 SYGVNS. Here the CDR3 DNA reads TGTGCCAGCCGGACTAGCGGGGGCCTTTCCTACGAGCAGTACTTC. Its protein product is CASRTSGGLSYEQYF.

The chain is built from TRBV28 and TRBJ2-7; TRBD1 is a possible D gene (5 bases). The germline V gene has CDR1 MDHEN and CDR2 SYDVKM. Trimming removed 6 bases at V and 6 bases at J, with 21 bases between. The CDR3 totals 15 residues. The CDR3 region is CASRTRIRVPSEQYF. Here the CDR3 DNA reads TGTGCCAGCAGGACACGGATCAGGGTACCTAGCGAGCAGTACTTC.

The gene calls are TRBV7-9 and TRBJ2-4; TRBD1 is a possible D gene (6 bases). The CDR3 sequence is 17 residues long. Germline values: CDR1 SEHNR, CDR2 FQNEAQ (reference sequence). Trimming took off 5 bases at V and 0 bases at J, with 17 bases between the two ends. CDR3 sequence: CASSPRQAVLAKNIQYF. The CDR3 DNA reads TGTGCCAGCAGCCCCCGACAGGCGGTGCTAGCCAAAAACATTCAGTACTTC.

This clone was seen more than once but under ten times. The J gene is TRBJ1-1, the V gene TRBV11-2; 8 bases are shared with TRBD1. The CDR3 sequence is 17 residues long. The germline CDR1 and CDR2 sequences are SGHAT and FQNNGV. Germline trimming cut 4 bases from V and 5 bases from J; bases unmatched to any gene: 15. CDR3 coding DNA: TGTGCCAGCAGCTCAGGGAGGCGGGACAGGCAAGAGACTGAAGCTTTCTTT. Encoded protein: CASSSGRRDRQETEAFF.